The entry below describes one T cell receptor (beta chain). The sample originates from a study of early T cells in non-severe SARS-CoV-2 infection. This CDR3 has 16 residues. Germline V gene sequence: CDR1 SGHTA, CDR2 FQGNSA. V lost 5 bases and J lost 1; bases outside the gene matches: 7. TCRdb re-called the 5' RACE reads through MiXCR, storing one row per CDR3 protein. Of around 46,000 distinct CDR3 sequences listed, roughly 5.5% were seen once; the top ten hold about 4.3%. The chain recombines TRBV7-2 with TRBJ2-3; 9 positions match TRBD2. The specimen was whole blood. The clonotype comes from an adult who was a healthcare worker with PCR-confirmed SARS-CoV-2 infection or an uninfected control (not recorded which). DNA for the CDR3: TGTGCCAGCAGCCCCCGTGCGGGGGGGGGCACAGATACGCAGTATTTT. Encoded protein: CASSPRAGGGTDTQYF. Full variable domain (missing parts from reference TRBV7-2 and TRBJ2-3): GAGVSQSPSNKVTEKGKDVELRCDPISGHTALYWYRQSLGQGLEFLIYFQGNSAPDKSGLPSDRFSAERTGGSVSTLTIQRTQQEDSAVYLCASSPRAGGGTDTQYFGPGTRLTVL.